The 22 T cell receptor beta chains listed next were all sequenced from one sample in a study of T-cell reconstitution after alpha-beta-depleted transplantation in children. The TCRbeta library was prepared with unique molecular identifiers. A single record per CDR3 protein comes from TCRdb applying MiXCR to the PCR reads. Of almost 250,000 distinct CDR3 sequences in the sample, roughly 25% were seen once. The sequencing here drew on PBMCs, taken before TCRalphabeta/CD19-depleted stem cell transplant. These receptors were collected from a girl between 2 and 10 years old with Fanconi anemia, due to receive a stem cell transplant.

At least ten counts were recorded for this clonotype. The J gene is TRBJ2-1, the V gene TRBV25-1; D call uncertain. CDR1 MGHDK and CDR2 SYGVNS come from the germline V gene. The V and J ends lost 5 bases and 7 bases respectively, with 12 bases between them. CDR3 size: 13 residues. The CDR3 spells CASSLSLGNEQFF. The CDR3 DNA sequence: TGTGCCAGCAGTCTAAGTCTAGGGAATGAGCAGTTCTTC.

V gene TRBV4-1 combines with J gene TRBJ2-7, with D possibly matching TRBD2 (6 bases). The CDR3 loop spans 18 amino acids. Germline V lookup: CDR1 MGHRA, CDR2 YSYEKL. The V end was cut by 0 bases, the J end by 0 bases, with 18 bases between. CDR3 nucleotide sequence: TGCGCCAGCAGCCAAGATGCTAGAGCGGGTCCCCCCTCCTACGAGCAGTACTTC. Translated, it gives CASSQDARAGPPSYEQYF.

This clonotype has at least ten counts. V usage is TRBV6-5 and J usage is TRBJ2-1; TRBD1 or TRBD2 may be the D gene (6 bases each). Germline V lookup: CDR1 MNHEY, CDR2 SVGAGI. Between the trimmed V and J ends, which lost 4 bases and 5 bases, there was a span of 15 bases. The CDR3 covers 15 residues. The CDR3 bases are TGTGCCAGCAGTTCGCCCGCGGGACAACACAATGAGCAGTTCTTC. It yields the protein CASSSPAGQHNEQFF.

This clonotype was counted only a few times. V usage is TRBV20-1 and J usage is TRBJ2-5; TRBD2 might be the D (5 bases). The CDR3 spans 13 residues. Germline V lookup: CDR1 DFQATT, CDR2 SNEGSKA (reference sequence). Trimming cost V 6 bases and J 2 bases, with 13 bases left between them. CDR3 sequence: CSASPAVQETQYF. The CDR3 DNA sequence: TGCAGTGCGTCGCCAGCGGTTCAAGAGACCCAGTACTTC.

V and J are TRBV11-3 and TRBJ2-3; the D is unclear. The germline V and J ends were trimmed by 3 bases and 1 base, with 8 bases remaining between them. This CDR3 is 14 amino acids long. Germline V CDR1 and CDR2: SGHNT, YENEEA. The CDR3: CASSLGIGTDTQYF. CDR3 DNA sequence: TGTGCCAGCAGCTTGGGTATCGGCACAGATACGCAGTATTTT.

The chain employs TRBV29-1 and TRBJ2-7; 9 positions agree with TRBD2. CDR3 length: 14 amino acids. CDR1 and CDR2 (germline): SQVTM, ANQGSEA. V dropped 4 bases and J dropped 3; count of bases not matched to a gene: 7. This CDR3 is CSVGPGLAVYEQYF. CDR3 nucleotides: TGCAGCGTTGGACCGGGACTAGCTGTCTACGAGCAGTACTTC.

This clonotype was seen many times. This rearrangement joins TRBV7-2 to TRBJ2-5, with D maybe TRBD2 (6 bases). The CDR3 contains 15 residues. Trimming cost V 4 bases and J 3 bases, with 15 bases left between them. From germline, CDR1 is SGHTA and CDR2 FQGNSA. As DNA, the CDR3 is TGTGCCAGCAGCTCCAAGCGGGTTCATAAAGAGACCCAGTACTTC. Protein sequence: CASSSKRVHKETQYF.

This clonotype has more than one count but fewer than ten. The V gene is TRBV20-1, the J gene TRBJ2-1; 9 bases line up with TRBD1. V trimming: 3 bases; J trimming: 4 bases; junction bases outside the gene matches: 7. Germline V gene lookup returns CDR1 DFQATT and CDR2 SNEGSKA (reference sequence). This CDR3 contains 15 residues. In nucleotides, the CDR3 is TGCAGTGCTAGGGGGGGGACAGGGAAGTACAATGAGCAGTTCTTC. Amino acid sequence: CSARGGTGKYNEQFF.

The chain links TRBV20-1 to TRBJ2-1; 11 nucleotides align to TRBD2. CDR3 size: 14 residues. Unmatched junction bases numbered 2, after V lost 2 bases and J lost 5 bases. In germline, CDR1 is DFQATT, CDR2 SNEGSKA (reference sequence). This CDR3 reads CSARSGLADNEQFF. The CDR3 DNA is TGCAGTGCTAGATCGGGACTAGCGGACAATGAGCAGTTCTTC.

With respect to this clonotype: The CDR3 end shows no conserved phenylalanine or tryptophan, and so a read error is likely. The chain combines TRBV12-3 or TRBV12-4 with TRBJ1-1; unclear D gene. The V and J ends lost 3 bases and 2 bases respectively, with 7 bases between them. CDR3 length: 13 residues. DNA for the CDR3: TGTGCCAGCAGTTTCGCGGTAAACACTGAAGCTTTCTGT. Amino acid sequence: CASSFAVNTEAFC.

The chain employs TRBV16 and TRBJ2-2; 10 nucleotides match TRBD2. Germline V gene sequence: CDR1 KGHSY, CDR2 FQNENV. This CDR3 is built from 16 residues. V was clipped by 2 bases and J by 6 bases; unmatched bases: 6. CDR3 residues: CASSQRSSGSSGELFF. For the CDR3, the DNA is TGTGCCAGCAGCCAACGCTCTAGCGGGAGTTCCGGGGAGCTGTTTTTT.

The chain employs TRBV29-1 and TRBJ2-3; D perhaps matches TRBD1 (5 bases). Germline lookup yields CDR1 SQVTM and CDR2 ANQGSEA. The CDR3 sequence is 13 residues long. V lost 7 bases and J lost 0, with 11 bases in between. The DNA of the CDR3 is TGCAGCGCCCAGGGATTTAGCACAGATACGCAGTATTTT. Amino acid sequence: CSAQGFSTDTQYF.

The rearrangement links TRBV12-3 or TRBV12-4 to TRBJ2-7; 8 nucleotides match TRBD2. The CDR3 sequence is 17 residues long. Germline trimming cut 6 bases from V and 3 bases from J; bases unmatched to any gene: 16. The CDR3 loop reads CASRSLNSGKEYYEQYF. DNA for the CDR3: TGTGCCAGCAGATCCCTAAATAGCGGGAAAGAATACTACGAGCAGTACTTC.

This clonotype was found a few times. CDR3 sequence reads: CSARIDRYNEQFF. As DNA, the CDR3 is TGCAGTGCTAGAATTGACCGCTACAATGAGCAGTTCTTC. The V gene is TRBV20-1, the J gene TRBJ2-1; no reliable D call. Germline V gives CDR1 DFQATT, CDR2 SNEGSKA (reference sequence). The CDR3 length is 13 residues. Trimming stripped 2 bases from V and 3 bases from J, with 8 bases between.

This clonotype was counted many times. V and J are TRBV5-5 and TRBJ2-3; D gene uncertain. Trimming took off 3 bases at V and 0 bases at J, with 11 bases between the two ends. Germline CDR1 reads SGHKS; CDR2 reads YYEKEE (reference sequence). This CDR3 has 15 amino acids. The CDR3 nucleotides read TGTGCCAGCAGCTCCGGACGGGCAAGCACAGATACGCAGTATTTT. Its translation: CASSSGRASTDTQYF.

The chain carries TRBV15 and TRBJ2-3; D might be TRBD2 (6 bases). Germline CDR1 reads LNHNV; CDR2 reads YYDKDF (reference sequence). V was trimmed by 6 bases and J by 5 bases, leaving 24 bases between them. CDR3 length: 17 residues. The CDR3 coding sequence is TGTGCCACCAGACCATTTCCCGGGGGATCTCGGATAGATACGCAGTATTTT. Amino acids: CATRPFPGGSRIDTQYF.

This clonotype appeared many times. The rearrangement joins TRBV29-1 to TRBJ1-2; 7 nucleotides line up with TRBD1. Germline assignment: CDR1 SQVTM and CDR2 ANQGSEA. Trimming at V came to 1 base and at J to 4 bases, leaving 6 bases not matched to a gene. The CDR3 length is 14 residues. The CDR3 is CSVEGGPGGYGYTF. The CDR3 DNA follows: TGCAGCGTTGAAGGAGGTCCAGGGGGCTATGGCTACACCTTC.

The table lists this clonotype with many counts. This chain joins TRBV29-1 and TRBJ2-2; D not certain. This CDR3 has 16 residues. Germline V gives CDR1 SQVTM, CDR2 ANQGSEA. Trimming removed 1 base from V and 4 bases from J, with 16 bases in between. The CDR3 DNA follows: TGCAGCGTTGAAGCCCACTCTGTGAGTGCCACCGGGGAGCTGTTTTTT. Amino acids: CSVEAHSVSATGELFF.

The chain uses TRBV6-5 and TRBJ2-3; 7 bases align to TRBD1. Germline V lookup: CDR1 MNHEY, CDR2 SVGAGI. Trimming took 4 bases from V and 4 from J; bases not matched to a gene: 11. CDR3 length: 16 residues. The CDR3 DNA sequence: TGTGCCAGCAGTTTAACTAGGGGGCGCGGAGCAGATACGCAGTATTTT. It encodes CASSLTRGRGADTQYF.

This clonotype was recorded many times. V usage is TRBV20-1 and J usage is TRBJ2-7, with TRBD2 identical over 8 bases. Per the germline V gene, CDR1 is DFQATT and CDR2 is SNEGSKA (reference sequence). The CDR3 has 16 amino acids. V gave up 4 bases and J gave up 0 bases; unmatched junction bases: 11. The CDR3 nucleotides read TGCAGTGCTACCCCTTCACTAGCGGCGAGCTCCTACGAGCAGTACTTC. Amino acids: CSATPSLAASSYEQYF.

This clonotype was recorded at least ten times. The rearrangement uses TRBV6-1 and TRBJ2-7; 9 bases map to TRBD2. The V gene's germline CDR1 is MNHNS and CDR2 SASEGT. V was clipped by 8 bases and J by 8 bases; unmatched bases: 13. This CDR3 comprises 14 residues. As DNA, the CDR3 is TGTGCCAGCGGTCGATTAGCGGGGGAAGGCAAGCAGTACTTC. Amino acids: CASGRLAGEGKQYF.

This clonotype appeared many times. The chain combines TRBV11-2 with TRBJ2-5; 9 nucleotides align to TRBD1. Trimming took 2 bases from V and 5 from J; bases not matched to a gene: 6. This CDR3 contains 15 residues. CDR1 and CDR2 (germline): SGHAT, FQNNGV. CDR3 loop: CASSLRGDREETQYF. CDR3 nucleotides: TGTGCCAGCAGCTTACGAGGGGACAGGGAGGAGACCCAGTACTTC. Combining the CDR3 with reference TRBV11-2 and TRBJ2-5 gives the whole variable domain EAGVAQSPRYKIIEKRQSVAFWCNPISGHATLYWYQQILGQGPKLLIQFQNNGVVDDSQLPKDRFSAERLKGVDSTLKIQPAKLEDSAVYLCASSLRGDREETQYFGPGTRLLVL.